The sequence of this TCR beta chain was determined in a study of early T cells in non-severe SARS-CoV-2 infection. As for the study in general: Bulk RNA from unsorted whole blood was sequenced; chains were unpaired.

V lost 1 base and J lost 2; bases outside the gene matches: 8. Germline V gives CDR1 DFQATT, CDR2 SNEGSKA (reference sequence). The CDR3 spans 17 residues. The library protocol tagged individual cDNA molecules with unique molecular identifiers. TCRdb reprocessed the 5' RACE reads with MiXCR, giving one entry per CDR3 protein. Found here are about 100,000 distinct CDR3 sequences, under 15% of them singletons; the top ten hold about 6.2%. Overall study findings and caveats: Using VDJdb, the matching emphasized anti-spike CD8 responses while missing private and CD4 specificities.

This clonotype was detected only a few times. Its antigen is still unknown. This TCR derives from an adult who was a healthcare worker with PCR-confirmed SARS-CoV-2 infection or an uninfected control (not recorded which). Sequenced sample: whole blood. This chain links TRBV20-1 with TRBJ2-7, with 13 bases lining up with TRBD2. CDR3 DNA sequence: TGCAGTGCTAGAGCACACCTAGGGACTAGCGGGGCCTACGAGCAGTACTTC. Its protein product is CSARAHLGTSGAYEQYF.